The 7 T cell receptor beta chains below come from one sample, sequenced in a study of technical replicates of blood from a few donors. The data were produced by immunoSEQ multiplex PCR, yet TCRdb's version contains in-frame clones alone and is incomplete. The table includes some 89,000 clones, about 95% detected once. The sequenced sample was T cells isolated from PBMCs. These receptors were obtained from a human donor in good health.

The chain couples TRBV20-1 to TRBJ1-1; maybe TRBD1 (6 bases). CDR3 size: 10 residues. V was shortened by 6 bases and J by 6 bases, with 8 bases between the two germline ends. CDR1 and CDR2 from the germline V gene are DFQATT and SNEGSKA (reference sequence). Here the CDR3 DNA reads TGCAGTGCGGGGACATCTGAAGCTTTCTTT. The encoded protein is CSAGTSEAFF.

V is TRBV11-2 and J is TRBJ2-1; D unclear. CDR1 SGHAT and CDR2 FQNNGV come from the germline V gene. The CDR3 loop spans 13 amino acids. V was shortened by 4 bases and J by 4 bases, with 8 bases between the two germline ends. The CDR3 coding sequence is TGTGCCAGCAGCTCAGGTCTATACAATGAGCAGTTCTTC. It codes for CASSSGLYNEQFF.

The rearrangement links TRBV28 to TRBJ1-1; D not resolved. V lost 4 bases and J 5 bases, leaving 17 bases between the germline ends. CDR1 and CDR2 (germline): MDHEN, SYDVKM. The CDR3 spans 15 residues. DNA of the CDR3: TGTGCCAGCAGTTATGCCCACCGGGAGAAGACTGAAGCTTTCTTT. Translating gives CASSYAHREKTEAFF.

The CDR3 nucleotides read TGTGCCTGGAGAATGGGACAGGGTCCCCCCTACGAGCAGTACTTC. It specifies CAWRMGQGPPYEQYF. The V and J genes are TRBV30 and TRBJ2-7; 9 bases are shared with TRBD1. The trim removed 3 bases at V and 2 bases at J, leaving 8 bases unmatched. The length of the CDR3 is 15 residues. Germline CDR1 reads GTSNPN; CDR2 reads SVGIG (reference sequence).

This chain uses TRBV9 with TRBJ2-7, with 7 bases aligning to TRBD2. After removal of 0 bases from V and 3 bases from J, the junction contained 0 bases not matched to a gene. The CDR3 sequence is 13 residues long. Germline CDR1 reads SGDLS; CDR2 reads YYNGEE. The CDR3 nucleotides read TGTGCCAGCAGCGTAGGCGGGAGCTACGAGCAGTACTTC. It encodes CASSVGGSYEQYF.

CDR3 sequence: CASSLDGGYEQYF. For the CDR3, the DNA is TGTGCCAGCAGTTTAGACGGGGGCTACGAGCAGTACTTC. V and J are TRBV27 and TRBJ2-7; tentatively, D is TRBD2 (6 bases). This CDR3 is built from 13 residues. Germline V gene sequence: CDR1 MNHEY, CDR2 SMNVEV (reference sequence). Trimming stripped 2 bases from V and 3 bases from J, with 8 bases between.

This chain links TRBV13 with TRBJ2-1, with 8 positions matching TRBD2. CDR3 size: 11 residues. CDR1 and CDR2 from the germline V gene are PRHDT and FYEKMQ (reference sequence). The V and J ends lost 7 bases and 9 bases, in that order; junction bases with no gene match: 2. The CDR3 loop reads CASTGGVEQFF. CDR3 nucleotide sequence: TGTGCCAGCACGGGAGGGGTTGAGCAGTTCTTC. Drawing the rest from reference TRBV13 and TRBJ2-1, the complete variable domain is AAGVIQSPRHLIKEKRETATLKCYPIPRHDTVYWYQQGPGQDPQFLISFYEKMQSDKGSIPDRFSAQQFSDYHSELNMSSLELGDSALYFCASTGGVEQFFGPGTRLTVL.